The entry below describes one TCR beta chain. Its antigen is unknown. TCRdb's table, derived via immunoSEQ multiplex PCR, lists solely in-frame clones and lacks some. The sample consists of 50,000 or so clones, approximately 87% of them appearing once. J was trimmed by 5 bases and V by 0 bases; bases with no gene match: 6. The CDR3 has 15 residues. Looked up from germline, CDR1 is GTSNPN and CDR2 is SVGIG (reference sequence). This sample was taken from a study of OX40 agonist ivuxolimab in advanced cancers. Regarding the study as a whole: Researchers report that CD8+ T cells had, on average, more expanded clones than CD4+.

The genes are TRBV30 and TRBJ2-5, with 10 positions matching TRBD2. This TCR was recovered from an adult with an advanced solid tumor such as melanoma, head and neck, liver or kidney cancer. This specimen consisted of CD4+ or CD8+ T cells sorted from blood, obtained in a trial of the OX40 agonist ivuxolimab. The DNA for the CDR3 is TGTGCCTGGAGTGTAGGGCTAGCGGGGGTGGAGACCCAGTACTTC. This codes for CAWSVGLAGVETQYF.